This T cell receptor (beta chain) was identified in a study of cytomegalovirus exposure and HLA in healthy donors. As for the study in general: Roughly 80 million unique TCRs from HLA-typed donors were held in an early data release. Study outcomes and limitations: According to the study, approximately 150 TCR beta chains were cytomegalovirus-associated. 87-base-pair reads could not separate some V segments, including TRBV6-2 and TRBV6-3. It emerged from a later analysis that several of the most significant clusters appeared to be linked to common viral pathogens.

The PCR ran on 60 Vbeta and 13 Jbeta primers. Method: immunoSEQ multiplex PCR; TCRdb's copy keeps in-frame clones and lacks some. Of over 200,000 clones listed, around 88% were seen once; the top ten hold 0.95% to 1.1%. A note on this clone: Its specificity is not known.

This CDR3 spans 14 amino acids. Germline loops: CDR1 LNHDA, CDR2 SQIVND (reference sequence). V was clipped by 7 bases and J by 7 bases; unmatched bases: 8. The material sequenced was PBMCs. This chain links TRBV19 with TRBJ1-5; TRBD1 matches 9 bases. The origin of this receptor is a woman younger than 35 in good health and CMV-seronegative. The CDR3 nucleotides are TGTGCCAGTATCCCGGGACAGGGAGACCAGCCCCAGCATTTT. Its translation: CASIPGQGDQPQHF.